A single sample gave rise to the 27 T cell receptor beta chains below, sequenced in a study of T cells in Graves' hyperthyroidism and ophthalmopathy. Researchers took RNA transcripts and amplified the TCR beta CDR3 regions from them. First-round RT-PCR of the TCR CDR3 relied on the HTBI primer set. Using its own MiXCR run on the multiplex PCR reads, TCRdb lists one record per CDR3 protein. The repertoire holds some 360,000 distinct CDR3 sequences, with 15% to 20% as singletons. Material for sequencing was blood. The receptors were gathered from a woman between 35 and 50 years old with Graves' ophthalmopathy.

This clonotype was detected ten times or more. The rearrangement joins TRBV12-3 or TRBV12-4 to TRBJ2-5, with 7 positions matching TRBD1. The CDR3 has 15 residues. V was pared by 5 bases and J by 4 bases, with 10 bases of the junction left unmatched. The CDR3 is CASSEFRGRAETQYF. For the CDR3, the DNA is TGTGCCAGCAGTGAGTTTAGGGGGCGGGCAGAGACCCAGTACTTC.

This sequence joins TRBV12-3 or TRBV12-4 and TRBJ1-2; D is unclear. The V and J ends lost 4 bases and 8 bases respectively, with 20 bases between them. The CDR3 loop spans 15 amino acids. The CDR3 region is CASSSVDGLSWGYTF. The DNA for the CDR3 is TGTGCCAGCAGTTCGGTGGACGGTCTGAGCTGGGGCTACACCTTC.

This sequence joins TRBV7-8 and TRBJ2-7, with a possible D match to TRBD2 (5 bases). CDR3 length equals 16 residues. V dropped 5 bases and J dropped 4 bases, with 21 bases sitting between them. Germline assignment: CDR1 SGHVS and CDR2 FQNEAQ. The CDR3: CASSLLSSGAHYEQYF. CDR3 nucleotides: TGTGCCAGCAGCCTCCTCTCGAGCGGAGCGCATTACGAGCAGTACTTC.

This clonotype has at least ten counts. A clone one base away is much larger, so this may be a read error. The chain has TRBV3-1 and TRBJ2-7; D is uncertain. The CDR3 length is 11 residues. V was shortened by 2 bases and J by 3 bases, with 2 bases between the two germline ends. CDR1 and CDR2 from the germline V gene are LGHDT and YNNKEL (reference sequence). The chain's CDR3 is CASSQLYEQYF. CDR3 DNA: TGTGCCAGCAGCCAACTCTACGAGCAGTACTTC.

About this clonotype: The junction shows a germline mismatch at one end, possibly a read error. The genes are TRBV6-2 or TRBV6-3 and TRBJ1-2; no definite D call. Germline V CDR1 and CDR2: MNHEY, SVGEGT. The CDR3 has 15 residues. The CDR3: CASIRTVDASSGYIF. In DNA, the CDR3 is TGTGCCAGCATTAGAACAGTGGACGCGAGCAGTGGCTACATCTTC.

This clonotype was seen repeatedly, ten times or more. The chain links TRBV24-1 to TRBJ1-2; 7 bases are shared with TRBD1. V dropped 4 bases and J dropped 6; count of bases not matched to a gene: 7. Germline V gene data show CDR1 as KGHDR and CDR2 as SFDVKD. CDR3 length equals 14 residues. The CDR3 loop is CATSDRTGAHGYTF. The CDR3 DNA follows: TGTGCCACCAGTGACAGAACAGGGGCCCATGGCTACACCTTC.

This clonotype was observed many times. The chain couples TRBV29-1 to TRBJ2-2, with D tentatively TRBD1 (5 bases). V was trimmed by 4 bases and J by 4 bases, leaving 10 bases between them. Germline V gene data show CDR1 as SQVTM and CDR2 as ANQGSEA. There are 13 residues in the CDR3. In DNA form, the CDR3 reads TGCAGCGTTGTTTCCGACAGCACCGGGGAGCTGTTTTTT. Residues: CSVVSDSTGELFF.

This clonotype was seen many times. The J gene is TRBJ2-7, the V gene TRBV5-1; 7 nucleotides agree with TRBD1. J was trimmed by 5 bases and V by 0 bases; bases with no gene match: 8. The germline gives CDR1 SGHRS, CDR2 YFSETQ. The CDR3 covers 15 residues. For the CDR3, the DNA is TGCGCCAGCAGCTTGGCCGGTCAGGGGGTGAACGAGCAGTACTTC. This translates into CASSLAGQGVNEQYF.

This clonotype occurred many times. V is TRBV4-1 and J is TRBJ2-4; 16 bases fit TRBD2. Germline CDR1 is MGHRA and CDR2 is YSYEKL. With V trimmed by 0 bases and J by 7 bases, 15 bases remained unmatched. This CDR3 has 21 residues. The CDR3 DNA sequence: TGCGCCAGCAGCCAAGATCGGGGACTAGCGGGAGGGCGAGGGGGCGGGAACATTCAGTACTTC. Translating gives CASSQDRGLAGGRGGGNIQYF.

This clonotype was found many times. The chain is built from TRBV6-1 and TRBJ1-5; the D gene is possibly TRBD1 (5 bases). V was cut by 5 bases and J by 7 bases, with 12 bases left in between. This CDR3 is 13 amino acids long. CDR1 is MNHNS and CDR2 is SASEGT in the germline V gene. The CDR3, as DNA: TGTGCCAGCAGTAGGGGAGGCGAACAGCCCCAGCATTTT. It encodes CASSRGGEQPQHF.

This clonotype was found many times. The chain combines TRBV12-3 or TRBV12-4 with TRBJ1-5; 8 nucleotides match TRBD1. The length of the CDR3 is 13 residues. V trimming: 7 bases; J trimming: 5 bases; junction bases outside the gene matches: 4. CDR3 residues: CASKPGQDQPQHF. The DNA of the CDR3 is TGTGCCAGCAAACCGGGACAGGATCAGCCCCAGCATTTT.

This chain joins TRBV27 and TRBJ1-1, with TRBD1 matching over 9 bases. The CDR3 is 15 amino acids. The J segment lost 6 bases and the V segment lost 4 bases, leaving 9 bases of the junction unmatched. CDR1 is MNHEY, CDR2 SMNVEV, per germline (reference sequence). CDR3 sequence (DNA): TGTGCCAGCAGTTCCTCGACAGGGGGTTCGGCTGAAGCTTTCTTT. This encodes CASSSSTGGSAEAFF.

This clonotype was detected many times. This chain joins TRBV5-1 and TRBJ1-1, with 10 bases aligning to TRBD1. CDR1 and CDR2 (germline): SGHRS, YFSETQ. CDR3 length: 14 residues. J gave up 4 bases and V 3 bases, and 3 bases lay outside the gene matches. The CDR3 loop is CASSWDRGRTEAFF. CDR3 nucleotide sequence: TGCGCCAGCAGCTGGGACAGGGGACGCACTGAAGCTTTCTTT.

The chain recombines TRBV19 with TRBJ2-4, with TRBD1 matching over 7 bases. V was pared by 5 bases and J by 10 bases, with 11 bases of the junction left unmatched. Germline V lookup: CDR1 LNHDA, CDR2 SQIVND (reference sequence). The CDR3 is 14 amino acids. The CDR3: CASSEGTAEVIQYF. The CDR3 DNA is TGTGCCAGTAGTGAAGGGACAGCCGAAGTGATTCAGTACTTC.

This clonotype was counted between two and nine times. The chain uses TRBV27 and TRBJ2-7; D is possibly TRBD2 (5 bases). Germline CDR1 and CDR2: MNHEY and SMNVEV (reference sequence). This CDR3 has 14 amino acids. The germline V and J ends were trimmed by 6 bases and 2 bases, with 14 bases remaining between them. The CDR3 bases are TGTGCCAGCAGACCGTCCGGAGGTACCTACGAGCAGTACTTC. It is translated as CASRPSGGTYEQYF.

Comments on this clonotype: A much larger clone differs by one base, so this may be a read error. The DNA for the CDR3 is TGTGCCAGTGGTATTGATGCATTAAGACCGGACGGCCCGAGGAGGTATGGCTACACCTTC. It translates to CASGIDALRPDGPRRYGYTF. This chain links TRBV19 with TRBJ1-2; the D is unclear. Germline V lookup: CDR1 LNHDA, CDR2 SQIVND (reference sequence). There are 20 residues in the CDR3.

V usage is TRBV6-2 or TRBV6-3 and J usage is TRBJ1-1; a possible D gene is TRBD1 (6 bases). The CDR3 runs to 16 residues. Germline CDR1 reads MNHEY; CDR2 reads SVGEGT. Between the trimmed V and J ends, which lost 7 bases and 1 base, there was a span of 19 bases. The CDR3 is CASTKGVGAPNTEAFF. CDR3 bases: TGTGCCAGCACCAAGGGGGTAGGGGCTCCGAACACTGAAGCTTTCTTT.

This clonotype has at least ten counts. This chain links TRBV5-1 with TRBJ1-1; no firm D call. The CDR3 extends over 14 amino acids. In germline, CDR1 is SGHRS, CDR2 YFSETQ. Trimming stripped 2 bases from V and 1 base from J, with 9 bases between. The CDR3 DNA follows: TGCGCCAGCAGCTTTTCTAGCGGGAACACTGAAGCTTTCTTT. Translation: CASSFSSGNTEAFF.

There are many counts of this clonotype. This could be a read error, since a much larger clone is one nucleotide away. The CDR3 carries no conserved terminal phenylalanine or tryptophan, so it likely arises from a read error. The gene calls are TRBV20-1 and TRBJ2-7; the D gene is possibly TRBD1 (6 bases). In germline, CDR1 is DFQATT, CDR2 SNEGSKA (reference sequence). The CDR3 is 15 residues long. With 6 bases removed from V and 3 bases from J, the gap between germline ends came to 21 bases. CDR3 sequence reads: CSATGSGTTIYEQYS. The DNA of the CDR3 is TGCAGTGCAACAGGATCCGGGACAACCATCTACGAGCAGTACTCC.

This clonotype has at least ten counts. V gene TRBV20-1 combines with J gene TRBJ2-7; TRBD1 matches 9 bases. After removal of 6 bases from V and 5 bases from J, the junction contained 8 bases not matched to a gene. The CDR3 has 13 amino acids. The germline V gene has CDR1 DFQATT and CDR2 SNEGSKA (reference sequence). This chain's CDR3 is CSATGTGYHEQYF. CDR3 DNA: TGCAGTGCGACCGGGACAGGGTACCACGAGCAGTACTTC.

There are many counts of this clonotype. The chain employs TRBV27 and TRBJ2-5, with D perhaps assigned TRBD1 or TRBD2 (6 bases each). This CDR3 has 13 residues. The germline V and J ends were trimmed by 4 bases and 5 bases, with 11 bases remaining between them. Germline V gene sequence: CDR1 MNHEY, CDR2 SMNVEV (reference sequence). The CDR3 sequence: CASSYGGRETQYF. DNA of the CDR3: TGTGCCAGCAGTTACGGGGGCAGGGAGACCCAGTACTTC.

This clonotype was recorded at least ten times. V and J are TRBV29-1 and TRBJ2-7, with TRBD1 identical over 9 bases. V shed 6 bases, J shed 0 bases, and the junction held 9 bases outside the gene matches. The CDR3 totals 15 residues. CDR1 and CDR2 from the germline V gene are SQVTM and ANQGSEA. CDR3 DNA sequence: TGCAGCGTCAGGGGAGGACAGGGGAGCTCCTACGAGCAGTACTTC. Protein sequence: CSVRGGQGSSYEQYF.

The sample holds many counts of this clonotype. Here the CDR3 reads CAWSRTGRLYSNQPQHF. In nucleotides, the CDR3 is TGTGCCTGGAGTCGAACCGGACGGCTGTATAGCAATCAGCCCCAGCATTTT. The gene calls are TRBV30 and TRBJ1-5; D is unclear. Germline assignment: CDR1 GTSNPN and CDR2 SVGIG (reference sequence). The CDR3 extends over 17 amino acids. The V end was cut by 2 bases, the J end by 0 bases, with 17 bases between.

In this sample, this clonotype turned up many times. V and J are TRBV27 and TRBJ2-7; D remains unclear. Trimming took 2 bases from V and 3 from J, leaving 8 bases between them. CDR1 is MNHEY and CDR2 is SMNVEV in the germline V gene (reference sequence). There are 13 residues in the CDR3. CDR3 nucleotide sequence: TGTGCCAGCAGTTTAACTTATGGCTACGAGCAGTACTTC. Protein: CASSLTYGYEQYF.

This clonotype occurred many times. This sequence joins TRBV28 and TRBJ2-7; possible D gene TRBD2, 6 bases. Germline assignment: CDR1 MDHEN and CDR2 SYDVKM. CDR3 length equals 13 residues. The V end lost 7 bases, the J end lost 4 bases, and 14 bases lay between the germline ends. CDR3 in DNA: TGTGCCAGCAACGAGGGGACTTCATACGAGCAGTACTTC. The encoded protein is CASNEGTSYEQYF.

The sample holds many counts of this clonotype. The rearrangement links TRBV19 to TRBJ2-7; D gene uncertain. The V gene lost 3 bases and the J gene lost 3 bases, with 6 bases spanning the gap. Germline-derived CDR1 and CDR2 are LNHDA and SQIVND (reference sequence). The CDR3 totals 12 residues. CDR3 sequence: CASSMWGYEQYF. DNA for the CDR3: TGTGCCAGTAGTATGTGGGGCTACGAGCAGTACTTC. The whole variable domain, remainder taken from reference TRBV19 and TRBJ2-7, is DGGITQSPKYLFRKEGQNVTLSCEQNLNHDAMYWYRQDPGQGLRLIYYSQIVNDFQKGDIAEGYSVSREKKESFPLTVTSAQKNPTAFYLCASSMWGYEQYFGPGTRLTVT.

This clonotype came up many times. The rearrangement joins TRBV12-3 or TRBV12-4 to TRBJ2-3; 7 nucleotides match TRBD2. Trimming at V came to 5 bases and at J to 5 bases, leaving 7 bases not matched to a gene. This CDR3 is 14 amino acids long. This CDR3 is CASSLGRERDTQYF. The CDR3 nucleotides are TGTGCCAGCAGTCTGGGGCGGGAGAGAGATACGCAGTATTTT.